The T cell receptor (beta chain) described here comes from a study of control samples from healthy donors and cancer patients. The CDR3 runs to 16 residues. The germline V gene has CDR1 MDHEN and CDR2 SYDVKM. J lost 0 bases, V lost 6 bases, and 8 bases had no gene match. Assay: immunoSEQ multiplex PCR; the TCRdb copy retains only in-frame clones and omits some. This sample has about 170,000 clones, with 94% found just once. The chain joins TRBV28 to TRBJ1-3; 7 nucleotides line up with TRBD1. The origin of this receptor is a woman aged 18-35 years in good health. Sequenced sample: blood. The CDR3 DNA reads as TGTGCCAGCAGCTCCGCGGGACAGAGCTCTGGAAACACCATATATTTT. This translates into CASSSAGQSSGNTIYF.